The clone carrying this T cell receptor beta chain is labeled medium-sized. Time point specified: sample taken at primary tumor resection. From tumor, nontumor lung or frozen PBMC, whole RNA was taken unsorted for sequencing. The data originate from a study of spatial heterogeneity in lung cancer. In the study overall: Beta-chain sequences were consistently detected more often than alpha-chain sequences.

Every cDNA TCR molecule received its own unique molecular identifier. TCRdb re-called the 5' RACE reads through MiXCR, storing one row per CDR3 protein. Found here are over 50,000 distinct CDR3 sequences, around 6% of them singletons; the top ten hold about 15%. The V end was cut by 5 bases, the J end by 9 bases, with 21 bases between. There are 15 residues in the CDR3. Germline assignment: CDR1 SGHDT and CDR2 YYEEEE. This material consisted of PBMCs, taken at surgery. This TCR derives from a female donor with early-stage non-small cell lung cancer. The chain uses TRBV5-6 and TRBJ2-1; D perhaps matches TRBD2 (5 bases). The CDR3 bases are TGTGCCAGCAGTGTAACTAGAAGGGTTTTAGCTGAGCAGTTCTTC. This encodes CASSVTRRVLAEQFF.